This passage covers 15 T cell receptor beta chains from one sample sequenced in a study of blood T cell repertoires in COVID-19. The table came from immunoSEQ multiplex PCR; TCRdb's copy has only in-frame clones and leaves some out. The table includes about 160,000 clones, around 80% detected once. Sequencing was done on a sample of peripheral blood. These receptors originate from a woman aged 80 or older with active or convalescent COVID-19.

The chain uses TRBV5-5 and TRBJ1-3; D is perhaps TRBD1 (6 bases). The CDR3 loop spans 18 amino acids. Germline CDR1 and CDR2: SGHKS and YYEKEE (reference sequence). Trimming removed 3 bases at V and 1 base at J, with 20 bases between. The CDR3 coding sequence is TGTGCCAGCAGCTCCAGGGGTCGCGACAGCCTATCTGGAAACACCATATATTTT. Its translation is CASSSRGRDSLSGNTIYF.

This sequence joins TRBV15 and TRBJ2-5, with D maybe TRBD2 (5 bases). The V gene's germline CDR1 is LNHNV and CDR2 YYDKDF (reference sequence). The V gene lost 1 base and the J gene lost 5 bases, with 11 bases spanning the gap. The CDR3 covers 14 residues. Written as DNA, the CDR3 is TGTGCCACCAGCAGAGGAGACTACGGGGAGACCCAGTACTTC. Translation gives CATSRGDYGETQYF.

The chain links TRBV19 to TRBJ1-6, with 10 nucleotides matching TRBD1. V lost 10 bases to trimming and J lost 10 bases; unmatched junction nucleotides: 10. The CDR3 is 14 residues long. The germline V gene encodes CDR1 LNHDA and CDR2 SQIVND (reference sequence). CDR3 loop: CATRDGQGGSPLHF. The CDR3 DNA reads TGTGCCACCCGAGATGGACAGGGGGGGTCACCCCTCCACTTT.

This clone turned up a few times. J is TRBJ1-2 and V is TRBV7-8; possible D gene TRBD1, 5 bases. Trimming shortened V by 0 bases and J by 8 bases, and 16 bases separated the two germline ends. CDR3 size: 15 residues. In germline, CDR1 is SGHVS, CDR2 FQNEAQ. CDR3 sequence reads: CASSLARGGLGGYTF. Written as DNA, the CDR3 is TGTGCCAGCAGCTTAGCTAGGGGAGGGTTGGGCGGCTACACCTTC.

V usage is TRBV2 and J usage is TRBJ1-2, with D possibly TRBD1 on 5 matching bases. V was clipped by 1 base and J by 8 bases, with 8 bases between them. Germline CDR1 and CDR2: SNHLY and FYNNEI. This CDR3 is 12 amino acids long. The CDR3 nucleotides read TGTGCCAGCAGTGAAGGCAAGGGGGGCTACACCTTC. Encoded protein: CASSEGKGGYTF.

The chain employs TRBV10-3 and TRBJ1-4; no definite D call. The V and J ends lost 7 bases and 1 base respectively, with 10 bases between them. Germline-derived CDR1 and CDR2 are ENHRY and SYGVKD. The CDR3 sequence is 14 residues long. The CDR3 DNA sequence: TGTGCCATCAAAAGAGATGGAACTAATGAAAAACTGTTTTTT. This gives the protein CAIKRDGTNEKLFF.

The CDR3 here is CASSLISPGRYTEAFF. The CDR3 DNA reads TGTGCCAGCAGCCTAATTTCCCCGGGAAGGTACACTGAAGCTTTCTTT. The rearrangement links TRBV14 to TRBJ1-1, with D hard to call. V was trimmed by 4 bases and J by 3 bases, leaving 18 bases between them. Germline V lookup: CDR1 SGHDN, CDR2 FVKESK. The CDR3 consists of 16 residues.

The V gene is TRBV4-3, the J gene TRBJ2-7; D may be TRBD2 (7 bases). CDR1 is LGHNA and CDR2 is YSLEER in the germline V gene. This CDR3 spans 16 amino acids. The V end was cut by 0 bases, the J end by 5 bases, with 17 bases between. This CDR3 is CASSQDLRTGGNEQYF. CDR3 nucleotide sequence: TGCGCCAGCAGCCAAGATTTGAGGACGGGGGGCAACGAGCAGTACTTC.

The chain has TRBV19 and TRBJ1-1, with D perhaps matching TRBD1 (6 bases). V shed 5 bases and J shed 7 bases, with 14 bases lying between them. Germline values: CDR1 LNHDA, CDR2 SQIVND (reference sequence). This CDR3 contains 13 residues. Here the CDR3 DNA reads TGTGCCAGTAGTCCGCCGGGACACCTTGAAGCTTTCTTT. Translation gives CASSPPGHLEAFF.

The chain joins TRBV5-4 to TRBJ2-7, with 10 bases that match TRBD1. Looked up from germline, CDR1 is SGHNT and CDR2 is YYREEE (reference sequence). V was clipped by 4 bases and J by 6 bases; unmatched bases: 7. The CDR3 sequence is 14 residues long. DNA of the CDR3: TGTGCCAGCAGCGCTAGGGACAGGGGCCTCGAGCAGTACTTC. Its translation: CASSARDRGLEQYF.

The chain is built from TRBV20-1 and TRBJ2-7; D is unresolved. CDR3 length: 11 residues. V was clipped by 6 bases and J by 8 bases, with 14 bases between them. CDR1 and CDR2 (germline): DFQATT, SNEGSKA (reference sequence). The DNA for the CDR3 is TGCAGTGCGAGTATATCCACACAGCAGTACTTC. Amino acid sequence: CSASISTQQYF.

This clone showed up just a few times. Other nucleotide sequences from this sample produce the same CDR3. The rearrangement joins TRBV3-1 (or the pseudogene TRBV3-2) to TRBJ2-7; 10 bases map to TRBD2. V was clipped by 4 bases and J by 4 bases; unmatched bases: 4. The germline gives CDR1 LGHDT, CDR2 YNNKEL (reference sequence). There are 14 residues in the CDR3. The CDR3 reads CASSPSGGAYEQYF. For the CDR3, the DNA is TGTGCCAGCAGCCCCAGCGGGGGGGCTTACGAGCAGTACTTC.

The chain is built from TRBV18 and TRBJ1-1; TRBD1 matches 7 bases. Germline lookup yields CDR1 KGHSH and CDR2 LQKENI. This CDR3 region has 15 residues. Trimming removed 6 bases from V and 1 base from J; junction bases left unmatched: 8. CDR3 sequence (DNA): TGTGCCAGCTCCCAGGGGGGAGGACAGAACACTGAAGCTTTCTTT. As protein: CASSQGGGQNTEAFF.

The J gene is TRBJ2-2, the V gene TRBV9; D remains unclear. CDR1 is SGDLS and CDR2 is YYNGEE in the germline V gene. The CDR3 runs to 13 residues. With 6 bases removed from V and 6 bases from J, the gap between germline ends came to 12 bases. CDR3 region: CASTPERAGELFF. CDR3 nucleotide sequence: TGTGCCAGCACCCCGGAGAGAGCCGGGGAGCTGTTTTTT.

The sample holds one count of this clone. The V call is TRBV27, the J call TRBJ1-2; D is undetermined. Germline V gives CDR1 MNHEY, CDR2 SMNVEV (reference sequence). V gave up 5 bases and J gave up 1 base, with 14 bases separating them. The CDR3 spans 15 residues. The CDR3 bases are TGTGCCAGCAGTCCACACACCGGGGTTAACTATGGCTACACCTTC. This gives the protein CASSPHTGVNYGYTF.